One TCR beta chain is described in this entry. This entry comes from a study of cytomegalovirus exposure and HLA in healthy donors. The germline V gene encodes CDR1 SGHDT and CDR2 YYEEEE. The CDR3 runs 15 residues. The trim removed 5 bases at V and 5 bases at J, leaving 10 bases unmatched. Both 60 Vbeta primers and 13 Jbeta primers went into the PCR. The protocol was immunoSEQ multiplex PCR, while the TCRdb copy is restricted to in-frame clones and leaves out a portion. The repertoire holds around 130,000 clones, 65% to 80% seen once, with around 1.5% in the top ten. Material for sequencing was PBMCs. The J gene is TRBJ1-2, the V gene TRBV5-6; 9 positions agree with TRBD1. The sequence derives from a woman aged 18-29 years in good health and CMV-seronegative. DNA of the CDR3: TGTGCCAGCAGATTAGGGACAGGGACCCGATATGGCTACACCTTC. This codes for CASRLGTGTRYGYTF.